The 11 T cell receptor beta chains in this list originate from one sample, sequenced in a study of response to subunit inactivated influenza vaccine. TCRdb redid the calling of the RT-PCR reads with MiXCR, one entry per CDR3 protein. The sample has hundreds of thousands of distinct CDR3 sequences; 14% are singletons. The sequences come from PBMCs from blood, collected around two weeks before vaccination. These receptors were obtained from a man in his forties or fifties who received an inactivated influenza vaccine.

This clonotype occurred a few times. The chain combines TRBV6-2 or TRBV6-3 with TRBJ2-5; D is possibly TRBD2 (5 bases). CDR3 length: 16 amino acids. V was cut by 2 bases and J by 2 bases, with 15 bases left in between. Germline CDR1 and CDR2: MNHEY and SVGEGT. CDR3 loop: CASSYSVSGLQETQYF. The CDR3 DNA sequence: TGTGCCAGCAGTTACAGCGTGAGCGGCCTTCAAGAGACCCAGTACTTC.

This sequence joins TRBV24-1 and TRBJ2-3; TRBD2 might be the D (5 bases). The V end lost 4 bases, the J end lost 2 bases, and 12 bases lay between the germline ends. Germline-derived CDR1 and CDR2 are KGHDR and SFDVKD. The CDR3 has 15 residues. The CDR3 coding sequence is TGTGCCACCAGTGAACTCTCCGGGAACACAGATACGCAGTATTTT. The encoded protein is CATSELSGNTDTQYF.

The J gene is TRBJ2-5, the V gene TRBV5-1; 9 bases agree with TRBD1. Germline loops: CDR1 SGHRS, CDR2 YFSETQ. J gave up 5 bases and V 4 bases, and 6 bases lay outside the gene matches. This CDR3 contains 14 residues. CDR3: CASSKDRGWETQYF. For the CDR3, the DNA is TGCGCCAGCAGCAAGGACAGGGGTTGGGAGACCCAGTACTTC.

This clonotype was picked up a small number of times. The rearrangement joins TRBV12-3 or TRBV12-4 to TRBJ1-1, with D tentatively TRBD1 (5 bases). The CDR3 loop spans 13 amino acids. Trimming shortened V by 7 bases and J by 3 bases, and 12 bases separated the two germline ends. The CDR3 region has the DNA TGTGCCAGCACCTCGACGGGGGACACTGAAGCTTTCTTT. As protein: CASTSTGDTEAFF.

The CDR3, as DNA: TGTGCCATCAGTGAGTTGAGGGGCGATTCTGATGGCTACACCTTC. Protein sequence: CAISELRGDSDGYTF. The rearrangement uses TRBV10-3 and TRBJ1-2; maybe TRBD1 (5 bases). There are 15 residues in the CDR3. V dropped 1 base and J dropped 6 bases, with 15 bases sitting between them. Germline assignment: CDR1 ENHRY and CDR2 SYGVKD.

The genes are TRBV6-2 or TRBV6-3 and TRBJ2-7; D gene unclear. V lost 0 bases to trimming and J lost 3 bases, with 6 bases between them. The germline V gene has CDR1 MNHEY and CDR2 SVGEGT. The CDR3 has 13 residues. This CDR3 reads CASSYSGLYEQYF. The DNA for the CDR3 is TGTGCCAGCAGTTACTCGGGCCTCTACGAGCAGTACTTC.

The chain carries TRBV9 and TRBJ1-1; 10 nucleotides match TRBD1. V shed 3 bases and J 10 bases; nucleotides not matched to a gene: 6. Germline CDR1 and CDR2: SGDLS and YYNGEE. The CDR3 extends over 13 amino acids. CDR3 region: CASSADRGPGAFF. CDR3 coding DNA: TGTGCCAGCAGCGCAGACAGGGGGCCGGGAGCTTTCTTT. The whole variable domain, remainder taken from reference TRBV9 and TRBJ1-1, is DSGVTQTPKHLITATGQRVTLRCSPRSGDLSVYWYQQSLDQGLQFLIQYYNGEERAKGNILERFSAQQFPDLHSELNLSSLELGDSALYFCASSADRGPGAFFGQGTRLTVV.

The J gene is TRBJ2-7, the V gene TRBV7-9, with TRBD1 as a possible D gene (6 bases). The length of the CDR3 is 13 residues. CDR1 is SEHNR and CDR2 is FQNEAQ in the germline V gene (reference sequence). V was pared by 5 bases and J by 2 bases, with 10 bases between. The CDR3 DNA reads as TGTGCCAGCAGCAACAGGGAGACCTACGAGCAGTACTTC. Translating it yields CASSNRETYEQYF.

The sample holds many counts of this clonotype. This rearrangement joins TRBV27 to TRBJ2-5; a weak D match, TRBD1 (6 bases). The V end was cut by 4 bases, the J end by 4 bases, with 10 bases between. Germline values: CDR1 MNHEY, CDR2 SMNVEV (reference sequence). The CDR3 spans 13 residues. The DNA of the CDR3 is TGTGCCAGCAGTTCGACAGGAGGAGAGACCCAGTACTTC. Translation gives CASSSTGGETQYF.

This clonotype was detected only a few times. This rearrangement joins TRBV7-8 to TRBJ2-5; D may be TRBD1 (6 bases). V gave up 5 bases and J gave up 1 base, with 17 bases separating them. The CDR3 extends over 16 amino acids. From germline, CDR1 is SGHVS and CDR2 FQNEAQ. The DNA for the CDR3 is TGTGCCAGCAGCCCAGACCCTGGGGGCTTCCAAGAGACCCAGTACTTC. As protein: CASSPDPGGFQETQYF.

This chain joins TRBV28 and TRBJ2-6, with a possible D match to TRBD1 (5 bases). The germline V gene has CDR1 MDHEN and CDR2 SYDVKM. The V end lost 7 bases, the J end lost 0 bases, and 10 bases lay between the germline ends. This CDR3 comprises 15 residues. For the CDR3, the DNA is TGTGCCAGCAATACCGACAGCTCTGGGGCCAACGTCCTGACTTTC. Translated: CASNTDSSGANVLTF.